The T cell receptor beta chain under discussion was sequenced for a study of T cell responses to AZD1222 COVID-19 vaccine (dated by TCRdb to about 2021). At the level of the whole study: TCR sequencing covered roughly 230 trial participants: 207 given two doses of AZD1222 and approximately 26 given two doses of MenACWY control vaccine. Trial participants were enrolled into age subgroups of 18-55, 56-69 and 70-plus years, which contained 148, 28 and 57 TCR-sequenced participants, respectively.

Taken with the paper, the label for time point translates to: about 28 days (+/-7) after the second vaccine dose. Because spike-specific TCR depth and breadth did not differ between the two schedules, AZD1222 recipients who got a second dose at roughly 4 weeks were pooled with those who got a second dose at roughly 12 weeks. The vaccinee samples were drawn from two UK trials, COV001 and COV002, one of which was a single-blind randomized controlled phase 2/3 trial testing AZD1222 (ChAdOx1 nCoV-19) in healthy adults. For TCRbeta chain sequencing, PBMC samples from trial participants were taken at day 0 and at day 28 after the second dose. The CDR3 regions of human TCRbeta chains were analyzed by immunosequencing. The study's own analysis went as follows. TCRs in the repertoires were compared against a reference library of SARS-CoV-2-specific TCRs that had been generated with the MIRA antigen-specificity platform. Breadth was defined as the fraction of unique TCRs that were SARS-CoV-2-associated. Depth was defined as the fraction of total T cells that were SARS-CoV-2-associated. Using the MIRA data, each spike-specific TCR was assigned both to the spike region to which the TCR was reactive and to a CD4 or CD8 class. Log10-transformed breadth and depth values were compared by one-way ANOVA with Sidak's multiple comparisons tests. TCRdb retrieved this table from immuneACCESS and kept in-frame rearrangements only. Not all clones are present; in checked studies, unresolved V genes account for under half, and no reason is known for the remainder. That table gives V, J and clone size, and the DNA gave D and trimming. The sample records around 150,000 clones, more than 85% of which are singletons. Approximately 3.8% of the sample comes from the top ten.

Study-wide findings and limitations: The vaccine-associated CD4 TCRs covered the entire spike protein, and the dominant responses fell in regions 160-218 and 743-854. Because no samples from the day 14 peak response were available, repertoires could be characterized only after the peak T cell response. The 56-69-year group was small, and its depth increase did not reach significance, likely because of low power. Only five to seven AZD1222 recipients were SARS-CoV-2 seropositive at baseline, limiting conclusions about previously exposed vaccinees. After two AZD1222 doses, spike-specific TCR breadth and depth were significantly higher than at day 0 and than in MenACWY recipients. Reportedly, almost half of the unique spike-specific TCRs recognized epitopes lying outside the regions that are mutated in the B.1.351 and B.1.1.7 variants. Participants were mostly white British, with more females than males. The authors suggested clonal diversity may have been underestimated.

The trim is 1 base for V and 8 bases for J, with a gap of 6 bases between the germline ends. Including cysteine and phenylalanine, the CDR3 has 11 amino acids. Only the CDR3 DNA is retained, 33 bases long and in frame from the first base. CDR1 is given as DFQATT and CDR2 as SNEGSKA, both from the germline V gene (reference sequence). Comment on this clone: Its target antigen remains unknown. There are no base qualities to consult, and no much larger clone falls within one base.

This clonotype originated in an adult who received the AZD1222 COVID-19 vaccine. The sample consisted of peripheral blood, taken 28 days after the second AZD1222 dose. The sequence is built from TRBV20-1 and TRBJ2-1; confidence is insufficient to name the D gene. The bases read TGCAGTGCTAGAGTGGTCGATGAGCAGTTCTTC. Its amino acids are CSARVVDEQFF.